Below are 24 T cell receptor beta chains sequenced from a single sample in a study of T cell responses to AZD1222 COVID-19 vaccine. TCRdb keeps only in-frame clones here, not all; method: immunoSEQ multiplex PCR. The data show about 130,000 clones, roughly 88% seen once. The sequences come from peripheral blood, collected on day 0 of AZD1222 vaccination. Source of these receptors: an adult in good health.

The chain recombines TRBV11-2 with TRBJ1-1, with D hard to call. Trimming removed 1 base at V and 5 bases at J, with 11 bases between. The CDR3 has 14 amino acids. Germline assignment: CDR1 SGHAT and CDR2 FQNNGV. The CDR3 is CASSLVGGRTEAFF. As DNA, the CDR3 is TGTGCCAGCAGCTTAGTTGGAGGGAGGACTGAAGCTTTCTTT.

The chain combines TRBV5-4 with TRBJ1-2; D unclear. The germline gives CDR1 SGHNT, CDR2 YYREEE (reference sequence). The CDR3 extends over 12 amino acids. V lost 0 bases, J lost 8 bases, and 8 bases lay in between. The CDR3 DNA sequence: TGTGCCAGCAGCTTGGAAGAGAGGGGCTACACCTTC. Translating it yields CASSLEERGYTF. Variable domain in full (rest from reference TRBV5-4 and TRBJ1-2): ETGVTQSPTHLIKTRGQQVTLRCSSQSGHNTVSWYQQALGQGPQFIFQYYREEENGRGNFPPRFSGLQFPNYSSELNVNALELDDSALYLCASSLEERGYTFGSGTRLTVV.

The rearrangement uses TRBV6-1 and TRBJ1-2, with a weak D call TRBD1 (5 bases). The CDR3 loop spans 15 amino acids. Germline V gives CDR1 MNHNS, CDR2 SASEGT. Trimming stripped 1 base from V and 4 bases from J, with 13 bases between. For the CDR3, the DNA is TGTGCCAGCAGTGAAGGGCACTCGGGGGGCTATGGCTACACCTTC. Protein product: CASSEGHSGGYGYTF.

The rearrangement joins TRBV7-9 to TRBJ1-6, with TRBD1 matching 12 bases. The CDR3 covers 17 residues. In germline, CDR1 is SEHNR, CDR2 FQNEAQ (reference sequence). Losses at the gene ends were 4 bases for V and 9 bases for J; bases not matched to a gene: 10. The CDR3 DNA follows: TGTGCCAGCAGCTCCCGAGGGGGGACAGGGGGCACTTCACCCCTCCACTTT. As protein: CASSSRGGTGGTSPLHF.

This sequence joins TRBV27 and TRBJ2-7, with a weak D call TRBD1 (6 bases). V gave up 0 bases and J gave up 6 bases, with 15 bases separating them. The CDR3 runs 15 residues. Per the germline V gene, CDR1 is MNHEY and CDR2 is SMNVEV (reference sequence). The CDR3 sequence is CASSLSTGPWSEQYF. The CDR3 DNA follows: TGTGCCAGCAGTTTATCGACAGGACCCTGGAGCGAGCAGTACTTC.

The chain recombines TRBV6-2 or TRBV6-3 with TRBJ2-3; TRBD1 matches 11 bases. Germline V gene data show CDR1 as MNHEY and CDR2 as SVGEGT. The CDR3 spans 17 residues. The V gene end was trimmed by 3 bases and the J gene end by 3 bases; junction bases not matched to a gene: 8. CDR3 amino acids: CASSYQTGTGGTDTQYF. The CDR3 nucleotides read TGTGCCAGCAGTTATCAAACCGGGACAGGGGGAACAGATACGCAGTATTTT.

This chain uses TRBV14 with TRBJ1-2, with 8 bases aligning to TRBD1. This CDR3 region has 14 residues. Germline CDR1 is SGHDN and CDR2 is FVKESK. V trimming: 4 bases; J trimming: 4 bases; junction bases outside the gene matches: 5. The CDR3 coding sequence is TGTGCCAGCAGCCTGAGACAGGGGATCTATGGCTACACCTTC. It translates to CASSLRQGIYGYTF.

This clone has a handful of counts. The gene calls are TRBV27 and TRBJ2-7; the D gene is possibly TRBD1 (5 bases). The CDR3 has 14 residues. Trimming stripped 6 bases from V and 3 bases from J, with 15 bases between. The germline gives CDR1 MNHEY, CDR2 SMNVEV (reference sequence). The CDR3 DNA reads as TGTGCCAGCAGCATAGGGGTCACGCTCTACGAGCAGTACTTC. Translating gives CASSIGVTLYEQYF.

V gene TRBV9 combines with J gene TRBJ1-1; no definite D call. V was shortened by 0 bases and J by 5 bases, with 11 bases between the two germline ends. Germline values: CDR1 SGDLS, CDR2 YYNGEE. The CDR3 totals 14 residues. CDR3 residues: CASSVATGGTEAFF. CDR3 nucleotide sequence: TGTGCCAGCAGCGTAGCTACTGGTGGTACTGAAGCTTTCTTT.

This chain connects TRBV2 to TRBJ2-7, with 9 bases fitting TRBD2. There are 15 residues in the CDR3. Unmatched junction bases numbered 6, after V lost 4 bases and J lost 2 bases. In germline, CDR1 is SNHLY, CDR2 FYNNEI. As DNA, the CDR3 is TGTGCCAGCAGTGTACTAGCGGGCTCCGCCTACGAGCAGTACTTC. Amino acid sequence: CASSVLAGSAYEQYF.

The CDR3 coding sequence is TGTGCCAGCAGCTTCAGTGGCGGGAGGGCCCAAGAGACCCAGTACTTC. This gives the protein CASSFSGGRAQETQYF. The V call is TRBV7-9, the J call TRBJ2-5; 9 nucleotides agree with TRBD2. Germline lookup yields CDR1 SEHNR and CDR2 FQNEAQ (reference sequence). This CDR3 comprises 16 residues. The junction had 6 bases not matched to a gene; V was cut back by 3 bases and J by 1 base.

V and J are TRBV2 and TRBJ2-5; tentative D call: TRBD2 (5 bases). V lost 4 bases and J 5 bases, leaving 8 bases between the germline ends. Germline loops: CDR1 SNHLY, CDR2 FYNNEI. This CDR3 has 12 residues. The CDR3 reads CASSAGIETQYF. The CDR3 DNA sequence: TGTGCCAGCAGTGCCGGGATTGAGACCCAGTACTTC.

The chain recombines TRBV18 with TRBJ2-5, with D tentatively TRBD2 (5 bases). V was trimmed by 3 bases and J by 5 bases, leaving 10 bases between them. This CDR3 comprises 13 residues. Germline V gene data show CDR1 as KGHSH and CDR2 as LQKENI. CDR3 sequence: CASSPSDPETQYF. In DNA, the CDR3 is TGTGCCAGCTCACCTAGCGATCCGGAGACCCAGTACTTC.

The chain recombines TRBV2 with TRBJ2-2; possible D gene TRBD2, 6 bases. The CDR3 covers 14 residues. Trimming removed 3 bases from V and 3 bases from J, with 8 bases in between. Germline V lookup: CDR1 SNHLY, CDR2 FYNNEI. The CDR3 is CASSEAGYTGELFF. In nucleotides, the CDR3 is TGTGCCAGCAGTGAGGCGGGATACACCGGGGAGCTGTTTTTT.

This clone was detected only once. The chain uses TRBV25-1 and TRBJ1-5, with a weak D call TRBD1 (6 bases). Germline V lookup: CDR1 MGHDK, CDR2 SYGVNS. CDR3 length: 17 amino acids. V lost 4 bases and J 0 bases, leaving 16 bases between the germline ends. The CDR3 nucleotides are TGTGCCAGCAGTGGGGGGGCCGGGACATTTAGCAATCAGCCCCAGCATTTT. It encodes CASSGGAGTFSNQPQHF. The full variable domain, with the rest looked up from reference TRBV25-1 and TRBJ1-5, is EADIYQTPRYLVIGTGKKITLECSQTMGHDKMYWYQQDPGMELHLIHYSYGVNSTEKGDLSSESTVSRIRTEHFPLTLESARPSHTSQYLCASSGGAGTFSNQPQHFGDGTRLSIL.

In this sample, this clone turned up a few times. The CDR3 spells CASSGREETEAFF. The CDR3 region has the DNA TGTGCCAGCAGTGGCAGGGAGGAGACTGAAGCTTTCTTT. This sequence joins TRBV2 and TRBJ1-1, with D perhaps matching TRBD1 (5 bases). The CDR3 extends over 13 amino acids. V shed 4 bases and J shed 5 bases, with 11 bases lying between them. Germline V gene data show CDR1 as SNHLY and CDR2 as FYNNEI.

The chain uses TRBV28 and TRBJ2-7; tentative D call: TRBD1 (6 bases). Trimming stripped 6 bases from V and 3 bases from J, with 12 bases between. The CDR3 consists of 13 residues. Germline CDR1 reads MDHEN; CDR2 reads SYDVKM. The CDR3 DNA sequence: TGTGCCAGCAGCCCAGGACAGAACTACGAGCAGTACTTC. Protein product: CASSPGQNYEQYF.

Comment on this clone: At one boundary the junction diverges from the germline segment, which might be a read error. The gene calls are TRBV6-5 and TRBJ1-2; D gene uncertain. The CDR3 totals 12 residues. The germline V gene encodes CDR1 MNHEY and CDR2 SVGAGI. Here the CDR3 reads CASSYSASRAFF. DNA of the CDR3: TGTGCCAGCAGTTACTCGGCCTCTAGGGCGTTCTTC.

J is TRBJ1-2 and V is TRBV6-6; TRBD1 agrees at 7 bases. Unmatched junction bases numbered 3, after V lost 7 bases and J lost 4 bases. The CDR3 extends over 12 amino acids. Germline V gene sequence: CDR1 MNHNY, CDR2 SVGAGI (reference sequence). As DNA, the CDR3 is TGTGCCAGCACCAGGGACAGCTATGGCTACACCTTC. The encoded protein is CASTRDSYGYTF.

The rearrangement links TRBV2 to TRBJ2-1, with TRBD2 matching over 11 bases. J was trimmed by 6 bases and V by 2 bases; bases with no gene match: 3. This CDR3 contains 15 residues. From germline, CDR1 is SNHLY and CDR2 FYNNEI. The CDR3 coding sequence is TGTGCCAGCAGTGAACAACTAGCGGGGGCCAATGAGCAGTTCTTC. Residues: CASSEQLAGANEQFF.

V and J are TRBV2 and TRBJ1-4; the D is unclear. The CDR3 sequence is 15 residues long. Germline-derived CDR1 and CDR2 are SNHLY and FYNNEI. Trimming took 3 bases from V and 5 from J, leaving 13 bases between them. The CDR3 nucleotides read TGTGCCAGCAGTGAGGGTAGGGCCCCAAATGAAAAACTGTTTTTT. This sequence encodes CASSEGRAPNEKLFF. The variable domain in full, with the rest retrieved from reference TRBV2 and TRBJ1-4, is EPEVTQTPSHQVTQMGQEVILRCVPISNHLYFYWYRQILGQKVEFLVSFYNNEISEKSEIFDDQFSVERPDGSNFTLKIRSTKLEDSAMYFCASSEGRAPNEKLFFGSGTQLSVL.

The chain carries TRBV28 and TRBJ2-7; 7 positions match TRBD2. The J segment lost 3 bases and the V segment lost 3 bases, leaving 2 bases of the junction unmatched. The CDR3 has 13 amino acids. The germline V gene has CDR1 MDHEN and CDR2 SYDVKM. As DNA, the CDR3 is TGTGCCAGCAGTTTCGGGGGGAACTACGAGCAGTACTTC. As protein: CASSFGGNYEQYF.

The gene calls are TRBV6-5 and TRBJ1-3; D is uncertain. This CDR3 contains 14 residues. V was clipped by 7 bases and J by 2 bases, with 12 bases between them. CDR1 MNHEY and CDR2 SVGAGI come from the germline V gene. CDR3 amino acids: CASTSGRTGNTIYF. In nucleotides, the CDR3 is TGTGCCAGCACCTCTGGACGGACTGGAAACACCATATATTTT.

The chain links TRBV5-4 to TRBJ2-5, with unresolved D. Per germline, CDR1 SGHNT and CDR2 YYREEE (reference sequence). The CDR3 has 13 residues. V was clipped by 1 base and J by 0 bases, with 4 bases between them. CDR3 in amino acids: CASSLNYQETQYF. CDR3 DNA: TGTGCCAGCAGCTTGAACTACCAAGAGACCCAGTACTTC.